Each of the 16 T cell receptor beta chains below was sequenced from the same sample in a study of cytotoxic CD8 clonotypes in ibrutinib-treated CLL. Generated by immunoSEQ multiplex PCR, the TCRdb table keeps only in-frame clones and is missing some. The table records about 300,000 clones, approximately 76% of them present only once. The material was PBMCs, obtained at disease progression, from a patient treated with ibrutinib. The receptors stem from a human donor with chronic lymphocytic leukemia.

J is TRBJ2-7 and V is TRBV5-6, with 8 bases matching TRBD2. Germline V gene sequence: CDR1 SGHDT, CDR2 YYEEEE. The V gene end was trimmed by 4 bases and the J gene end by 2 bases; junction bases not matched to a gene: 8. This CDR3 spans 15 amino acids. The CDR3 is CASSAYPGLAYEQYF. In nucleotides, the CDR3 is TGTGCCAGCAGCGCATACCCGGGACTAGCCTACGAGCAGTACTTC.

The table lists this clone with a count of one. The chain recombines TRBV7-9 with TRBJ2-7; D might be TRBD1 (5 bases). V was cut by 4 bases and J by 3 bases, with 16 bases left in between. The CDR3 totals 15 residues. Germline loops: CDR1 SEHNR, CDR2 FQNEAQ (reference sequence). CDR3 DNA sequence: TGTGCCAGCAGCTCCTGGGTTGAAGGGGACTACGAGCAGTACTTC. Translated, it gives CASSSWVEGDYEQYF.

This clone was detected a few times. The chain uses TRBV7-3 and TRBJ1-2; 8 bases are a match to TRBD1. There are 15 residues in the CDR3. CDR1 is SGHTA, CDR2 FQGTGA, per germline. The V and J ends lost 5 bases and 4 bases, in that order; junction bases with no gene match: 9. CDR3 sequence (DNA): TGTGCCAGCAGCCCAACAGGGGGTGGAGGCTATGGCTACACCTTC. Protein product: CASSPTGGGGYGYTF.

The rearrangement uses TRBV7-9 and TRBJ1-2; D remains ambiguous. V lost 5 bases to trimming and J lost 13 bases, with 20 bases between them. From germline, CDR1 is SEHNR and CDR2 FQNEAQ (reference sequence). This CDR3 has 13 residues. CDR3 sequence: CASSLFSGNSATF. CDR3 DNA sequence: TGTGCCAGCAGCCTCTTTTCGGGGAACAGCGCCACCTTC.

V gene TRBV7-8 combines with J gene TRBJ2-3; no definite D call. This CDR3 comprises 13 residues. Deletions cut 5 bases from V and 3 bases from J, with 9 bases between. Germline CDR1 and CDR2: SGHVS and FQNEAQ. In DNA, the CDR3 is TGTGCCAGCAGCCACTATAATACAGATACGCAGTATTTT. This gives the protein CASSHYNTDTQYF.

This sequence joins TRBV29-1 and TRBJ2-3, with 10 bases that match TRBD1. With 3 bases clipped from V and 2 bases from J, the junction kept 11 bases outside the gene matches. The CDR3 sequence is 17 residues long. The germline gives CDR1 SQVTM, CDR2 ANQGSEA. The CDR3 region has the DNA TGCAGCGTTGAGGGCGGGACAGGGGATTATCTCACAGATACGCAGTATTTT. Translating it yields CSVEGGTGDYLTDTQYF.

The chain uses TRBV9 and TRBJ1-1; 8 bases line up with TRBD1. Trimming at V came to 4 bases and at J to 7 bases, leaving 9 bases not matched to a gene. The germline CDR1 and CDR2 sequences are SGDLS and YYNGEE. The CDR3 consists of 14 residues. CDR3 residues: CASSPRTGMSEAFF. The CDR3 DNA sequence: TGTGCCAGCAGCCCCCGGACAGGGATGAGTGAAGCTTTCTTT.

CDR3 bases: TGCAGCGTCCTGAGTTTACTCCCAAACTATGGCTACACCTTC. It specifies CSVLSLLPNYGYTF. This chain connects TRBV29-1 to TRBJ1-2; D unclear. V lost 6 bases and J 2 bases, leaving 16 bases between the germline ends. Germline V lookup: CDR1 SQVTM, CDR2 ANQGSEA. The CDR3 covers 14 residues.

This chain links TRBV6-1 with TRBJ2-7; D uncertain. Trimming took 2 bases from V and 1 from J, leaving 3 bases between them. The CDR3 totals 12 residues. Germline CDR1 reads MNHNS; CDR2 reads SASEGT. CDR3 sequence: CASSEWSYEQYF. The CDR3 nucleotides are TGTGCCAGCAGTGAATGGTCCTACGAGCAGTACTTC.

The V call is TRBV2, the J call TRBJ2-1; 9 bases match TRBD2. The CDR3 has 16 residues. J gave up 0 bases and V 6 bases, and 6 bases lay outside the gene matches. Per the germline V gene, CDR1 is SNHLY and CDR2 is FYNNEI. CDR3 in amino acids: CASRFGGGVSYNEQFF. Here the CDR3 DNA reads TGTGCCAGCAGGTTCGGCGGGGGGGTCTCCTACAATGAGCAGTTCTTC.

This clone has more than one count but fewer than ten. This sequence joins TRBV19 and TRBJ2-1, with TRBD2 as a possible D gene (5 bases). V lost 6 bases, J lost 4 bases, and 16 bases lay in between. Per the germline V gene, CDR1 is LNHDA and CDR2 is SQIVND (reference sequence). The CDR3 runs 15 residues. The CDR3: CASSRSGFGYNEQFF. DNA for the CDR3: TGTGCCAGTAGCCGTTCGGGGTTTGGGTACAATGAGCAGTTCTTC.

CDR3 residues: CASSPLALNFGNEKLFF. The CDR3 coding sequence is TGTGCCAGCTCACCCCTCGCCCTAAACTTTGGTAATGAAAAACTGTTTTTT. V is TRBV18 and J is TRBJ1-4; D ambiguous. This CDR3 spans 17 amino acids. V dropped 3 bases and J dropped 4 bases, with 18 bases sitting between them. CDR1 is KGHSH and CDR2 is LQKENI in the germline V gene.

This chain joins TRBV29-1 and TRBJ2-3; no clear D gene. CDR3 length: 19 residues. V was clipped by 6 bases and J by 0 bases, with 28 bases between them. Germline V gene data show CDR1 as SQVTM and CDR2 as ANQGSEA. In nucleotides, the CDR3 is TGCAGCGTCCACGTCCCCAGAGGTTTAACCCAGTTTAGCACAGATACGCAGTATTTT. Translating it yields CSVHVPRGLTQFSTDTQYF.

The chain is built from TRBV5-1 and TRBJ2-7; tentative D call: TRBD2 (6 bases). Germline-derived CDR1 and CDR2 are SGHRS and YFSETQ. The CDR3 runs 13 residues. V lost 4 bases, J lost 6 bases, and 14 bases lay in between. This chain's CDR3 is CASSTRDSSEQYF. The CDR3 bases are TGCGCCAGCAGCACCCGGGACTCTTCCGAGCAGTACTTC.

The chain is built from TRBV29-1 and TRBJ1-5; possibly TRBD1 for D (5 bases). Per germline, CDR1 SQVTM and CDR2 ANQGSEA. Trimming shortened V by 5 bases and J by 4 bases, and 12 bases separated the two germline ends. The CDR3 contains 13 residues. CDR3 amino acids: CSVRDGGNQPQHF. The CDR3 nucleotides are TGCAGCGTTCGAGATGGGGGGAATCAGCCCCAGCATTTT.

V usage is TRBV6-6 and J usage is TRBJ2-7; D is unresolved. V lost 1 base to trimming and J lost 2 bases, with 6 bases between them. Germline lookup yields CDR1 MNHNY and CDR2 SVGAGI (reference sequence). CDR3 size: 13 residues. The CDR3 loop reads CASSYWAPYEQYF. The DNA for the CDR3 is TGTGCCAGCAGTTACTGGGCGCCCTACGAGCAGTACTTC.